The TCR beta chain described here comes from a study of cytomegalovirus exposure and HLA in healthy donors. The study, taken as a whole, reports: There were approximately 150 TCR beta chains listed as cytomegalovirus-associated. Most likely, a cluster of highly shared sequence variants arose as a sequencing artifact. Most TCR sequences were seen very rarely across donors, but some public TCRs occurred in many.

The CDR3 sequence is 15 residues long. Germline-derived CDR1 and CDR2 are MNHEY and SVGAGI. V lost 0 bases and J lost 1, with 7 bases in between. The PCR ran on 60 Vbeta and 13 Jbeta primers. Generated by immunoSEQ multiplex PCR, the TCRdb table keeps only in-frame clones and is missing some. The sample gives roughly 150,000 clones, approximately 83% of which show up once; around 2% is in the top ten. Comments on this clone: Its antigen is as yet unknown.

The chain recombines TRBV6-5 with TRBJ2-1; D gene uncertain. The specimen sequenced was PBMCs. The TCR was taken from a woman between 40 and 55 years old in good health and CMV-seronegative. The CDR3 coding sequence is TGTGCCAGCAGTTACTCCGCCTATTCCTACAATGAGCAGTTCTTC. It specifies CASSYSAYSYNEQFF.